Listed below are T cell receptor beta chains from one sample, sequenced in a study of blood T cell repertoires in COVID-19. Method: immunoSEQ multiplex PCR; TCRdb's copy keeps in-frame clones and lacks some. The repertoire includes roughly 240,000 clones, approximately 82% of them detected once, and about 1.9% sits in the top ten. The sequenced sample was peripheral blood. The source is an elderly woman with acute or convalescent COVID-19. The CDR3 runs from the conserved cysteine through the conserved F or W. D genes are given only for firm matches. Clone sizes are given selectively: once, few, many, or a class where the clone is expanded.

V gene: TRBV30
clone size: few
D gene: NA
J gene: TRBJ2-3
CDR3 DNA: TGTGCCTGGAGTGTAGAGACACCTTATAGCACAGATACGCAGTATTTT
CDR3 protein: CAWSVETPYSTDTQYF

V gene: TRBV12-3/TRBV12-4
clone size: NA
D gene: NA
J gene: TRBJ2-7
CDR3 DNA: TGTGCCAGCAGTTTGGAGAACGAGCAGTACTTC
CDR3 protein: CASSLENEQYF

V gene: TRBV5-1
clone size: NA
D gene: TRBD2
J gene: TRBJ2-3
CDR3 DNA: TGCGCCAGCAGTGGGGGGGAGGCTACAGATACGCAGTATTTT
CDR3 protein: CASSGGEATDTQYF

V gene: TRBV7-2
clone size: NA
D gene: NA
J gene: TRBJ2-5
CDR3 DNA: TGTGCCAGCAGCCCCACTAGCCTTTTAGAGACCCAGTACTTC
CDR3 protein: CASSPTSLLETQYF

V gene: TRBV11-2
clone size: NA
D gene: TRBD1
J gene: TRBJ1-1
CDR3 DNA: TGTGCCAGCAGCTTAAGGGACAGGGGGACGATGAACACTGAAGCTTTCTTT
CDR3 protein: CASSLRDRGTMNTEAFF

V gene: TRBV5-6
clone size: NA
D gene: NA
J gene: TRBJ1-2
CDR3 DNA: TGTGCCAGCAGTGGGCTTGGAGGCGGCTACACCTTC
CDR3 protein: CASSGLGGGYTF

V gene: TRBV29-1
clone size: NA
D gene: NA
J gene: TRBJ1-1
CDR3 DNA: TGCAGCGTCGCCGGGACACTAAACTCGAACACTGAAGCTTTCTTT
CDR3 protein: CSVAGTLNSNTEAFF

V gene: TRBV7-2
clone size: NA
D gene: NA
J gene: TRBJ2-7
CDR3 DNA: TGTGCCAGCAGCTGGAGAGGGTCGTCCTCAACAGTTCCCTACGAGCAGTACTTC
CDR3 protein: CASSWRGSSSTVPYEQYF

V gene: TRBV5-5
clone size: NA
D gene: NA
J gene: TRBJ1-5
CDR3 DNA: TGTGCCAGCAGCTTGGCGGGGACTGGGCAGCCCCAGCATTTT
CDR3 protein: CASSLAGTGQPQHF

V gene: TRBV19
clone size: NA
D gene: TRBD2
J gene: TRBJ2-4
CDR3 DNA: TGTGCCAGTACCCGGCCAGGGAGGGACATTCAGTACTTC
CDR3 protein: CASTRPGRDIQYF

V gene: TRBV23-1
clone size: NA
D gene: NA
J gene: TRBJ2-7
CDR3 DNA: TGCGCCAGCAGTCGTCCTATCGGCTACGAGCAGTACTTC
CDR3 protein: CASSRPIGYEQYF

V gene: TRBV7-3
clone size: NA
D gene: TRBD2
J gene: TRBJ2-1
CDR3 DNA: TGTGCCAGCAGCTTAGGGGGGACTAGCCCCAATGAGCAGTTCTTC
CDR3 protein: CASSLGGTSPNEQFF

V gene: TRBV19
clone size: NA
D gene: TRBD1
J gene: TRBJ1-2
CDR3 DNA: TGTGCCAGTAGTATGTTTGTTGGGACAGGGATTGATGGCTACACCTTC
CDR3 protein: CASSMFVGTGIDGYTF

V gene: TRBV6-4
clone size: NA
D gene: TRBD2
J gene: TRBJ2-1
CDR3 DNA: TGTGCCAGCAGTGACTCGTTCCTAGCGGGGGGTGTGTACAATGAGCAGTTCTTC
CDR3 protein: CASSDSFLAGGVYNEQFF

V gene: TRBV7-3
clone size: NA
D gene: TRBD1
J gene: TRBJ1-1
CDR3 DNA: TGTGCCAGCAGCCTAAGGTGGGACAGGGTGAACACTGAAGCTTTCTTT
CDR3 protein: CASSLRWDRVNTEAFF

V gene: TRBV7-2
clone size: NA
D gene: NA
J gene: TRBJ2-5
CDR3 DNA: TGTGCCAGCAGCTTAACCTTACTACAAGAGACCCAGTACTTC
CDR3 protein: CASSLTLLQETQYF

V gene: TRBV18
clone size: NA
D gene: NA
J gene: TRBJ2-3
CDR3 DNA: TGTGCCAGCTCACCACAGGTGGAGGGTTCTAGCACAGATACGCAGTATTTT
CDR3 protein: CASSPQVEGSSTDTQYF

V gene: TRBV19
clone size: NA
D gene: TRBD1
J gene: TRBJ1-2
CDR3 DNA: TGTGCCAGTAATACGGAACCGGGACAGGGGGCTAATTATGGCTACACCTTC
CDR3 protein: CASNTEPGQGANYGYTF

V gene: TRBV24-1
clone size: NA
D gene: NA
J gene: TRBJ2-1
CDR3 DNA: TGTGCCACCAGTGATGCCCGGGGTGGGTCCTACAATGAGCAGTTCTTC
CDR3 protein: CATSDARGGSYNEQFF

V gene: TRBV29-1
clone size: NA
D gene: TRBD1
J gene: TRBJ2-1
CDR3 DNA: TGCAGCGTTATGACAGGGATTGAGCAGTTCTTC
CDR3 protein: CSVMTGIEQFF

V gene: TRBV28
clone size: NA
D gene: NA
J gene: TRBJ2-5
CDR3 DNA: TGTGCCAGCAGTAGGGGGGAGGGGAACCAAGAGACCCAGTACTTC
CDR3 protein: CASSRGEGNQETQYF

V gene: TRBV6-1
clone size: NA
D gene: NA
J gene: TRBJ1-4
CDR3 DNA: TGTGCCAGCAGTGAACGGACAGTTCCAACTAATGAAAAACTGTTTTTT
CDR3 protein: CASSERTVPTNEKLFF

V gene: TRBV5-1
clone size: few
D gene: TRBD1
J gene: TRBJ1-2
CDR3 DNA: TGCGCCAGCAGCTGGGACAGTCACTCGGGGGGCTACACCTTC
CDR3 protein: CASSWDSHSGGYTF

V gene: TRBV5-4
clone size: NA
D gene: TRBD2
J gene: TRBJ2-3
CDR3 DNA: TGTGCCAGCAGCTTAGGACTAGCGGGAGATACGCAGTATTTT
CDR3 protein: CASSLGLAGDTQYF

V gene: TRBV7-2
clone size: NA
D gene: TRBD2
J gene: TRBJ2-5
CDR3 DNA: TGTGCCAGCAGTCACGGTCTAGCGGGGGGGCGGGAGACCCAGTACTTC
CDR3 protein: CASSHGLAGGRETQYF

V gene: TRBV6-5
clone size: NA
D gene: TRBD1
J gene: TRBJ2-7
CDR3 DNA: TGTGCCAGCCTCGACAGGGTGACCTACGAGCAGTACTTC
CDR3 protein: CASLDRVTYEQYF

V gene: TRBV19
clone size: NA
D gene: NA
J gene: TRBJ2-2
CDR3 DNA: TGTGCCAGTAGGCCCGACGACAGGTTGGGCACCGGGGAGCTGTTTTTT
CDR3 protein: CASRPDDRLGTGELFF

V gene: TRBV5-1
clone size: NA
D gene: TRBD2
J gene: TRBJ2-1
CDR3 DNA: TGCGCCAGCAGCTTGGCCGGGACTAGCGGTAACAATGAGCAGTTCTTC
CDR3 protein: CASSLAGTSGNNEQFF

V gene: TRBV18
clone size: few
D gene: NA
J gene: TRBJ2-2
CDR3 DNA: TGTGCCAGCTCACCGGGTCCAGGGGCGAACACCGGGGAGCTGTTTTTT
CDR3 protein: CASSPGPGANTGELFF

V gene: TRBV6-2/TRBV6-3
clone size: NA
D gene: TRBD1
J gene: TRBJ2-7
CDR3 DNA: TGTGCCAGCAGTTACTCGCTGCAGGGGGCCGGCGAGCAGTACTTC
CDR3 protein: CASSYSLQGAGEQYF

V gene: TRBV6-1
clone size: NA
D gene: TRBD1
J gene: TRBJ2-7
CDR3 DNA: TGTGCCAGCAGTGAAGGGACAGGGTCCTCCTATTACGAGCAGTACTTC
CDR3 protein: CASSEGTGSSYYEQYF

V gene: TRBV7-9
clone size: NA
D gene: NA
J gene: TRBJ1-1
CDR3 DNA: TGTGCCAGCAGCTTAAGACAGGCTGCTGAAGCTTTCTTT
CDR3 protein: CASSLRQAAEAFF

V gene: TRBV27
clone size: NA
D gene: TRBD1
J gene: TRBJ1-5
CDR3 DNA: TGTGCCAGCAGTCTTAGACAGGGGGGGAATCAGCCCCAGCATTTT
CDR3 protein: CASSLRQGGNQPQHF

V gene: TRBV6-5
clone size: NA
D gene: NA
J gene: TRBJ1-2
CDR3 DNA: TGTGCCAGCAGTTACCGCCACACTCAGGATGGCTACACCTTC
CDR3 protein: CASSYRHTQDGYTF

V gene: TRBV25-1
clone size: few
D gene: TRBD1
J gene: TRBJ1-3
CDR3 DNA: TGTGCCAGCAGTGAATTTGGGGGACAGGGAACTGGAAACACCATATATTTT
CDR3 protein: CASSEFGGQGTGNTIYF

V gene: TRBV10-3
clone size: few
D gene: NA
J gene: TRBJ1-1
CDR3 DNA: TGTGCCATCAGTGAAGGGGGAGCCACTGAAGCTTTCTTT
CDR3 protein: CAISEGGATEAFF

V gene: TRBV18
clone size: NA
D gene: NA
J gene: TRBJ2-4
CDR3 DNA: TGTGCCAGCTCAGGAGAAAGGTCCTTAGCCAAAAACATTCAGTACTTC
CDR3 protein: CASSGERSLAKNIQYF

V gene: TRBV5-1
clone size: NA
D gene: NA
J gene: TRBJ1-1
CDR3 DNA: TGCGCCAGCAGCTTGTCGACACCGAACACTGAAGCTTTCTTT
CDR3 protein: CASSLSTPNTEAFF

V gene: TRBV30
clone size: NA
D gene: TRBD1
J gene: TRBJ1-6
CDR3 DNA: TGTGCCTGGACTAGGGGACAGGGGAACTTTTCACCCCTCCACTTT
CDR3 protein: CAWTRGQGNFSPLHF

V gene: TRBV27
clone size: NA
D gene: TRBD1
J gene: TRBJ1-2
CDR3 DNA: TGTGCCAGCAGTCCTACAGGGGGCACTGGCTACACCTTC
CDR3 protein: CASSPTGGTGYTF

V gene: TRBV19
clone size: NA
D gene: TRBD1
J gene: TRBJ1-1
CDR3 DNA: TGTGCCAGTAGTCCGAGACAGGGGGCTTCTGAAGCTTTCTTT
CDR3 protein: CASSPRQGASEAFF

V gene: TRBV29-1
clone size: NA
D gene: NA
J gene: TRBJ1-1
CDR3 DNA: TGCAGCGCCGGGACCGCGGGGACTGAAGCTTTCTTT
CDR3 protein: CSAGTAGTEAFF

V gene: TRBV19
clone size: NA
D gene: NA
J gene: TRBJ1-2
CDR3 DNA: TGTGCCAGTAGTAGTCAGGGCAACTATGGCTACACCTTC
CDR3 protein: CASSSQGNYGYTF